This is a list of T cell receptor beta chains from one sample in a study of T cell repertoires in cytomegalovirus infection. One entry per CDR3 protein, called by TCRdb with MiXCR from the reads. The data contain around 530,000 distinct CDR3 sequences, 26% of them singletons. Sequencing was done on a sample of PBMCs. The receptor set was obtained from a human donor in good health (CMV status not recorded). Some clones in this sample may be carry-over from other donors' samples. The CDR3 runs from the conserved cysteine through the conserved F or W. The D gene is left open where the match is weak. Only some rows state a clone size, as once, few, many or a class for expanded clones.

v_gene	abundance	d_gene	j_gene	CDR3aa	CDR3nt
TRBV12-5	few	TRBD1	TRBJ2-2	CASQAGGNTGELFF	TGTGCTAGTCAAGCAGGGGGTAACACCGGGGAGCTGTTTTTT
TRBV7-6	NA	TRBD2	TRBJ2-5	CASSLGSGSPQETQYF	TGTGCCAGCAGCTTAGGTAGCGGGAGTCCACAAGAGACCCAGTACTTC
TRBV7-2	NA	TRBD1	TRBJ1-5	CASSSQGAQPQHF	TGTGCCAGCAGCTCTCAGGGGGCCCAGCCCCAGCATTTT
TRBV7-9	NA	NA	TRBJ1-2	CASSLVPGIYGYTF	TGTGCCAGCAGCTTAGTTCCAGGGATCTATGGCTACACCTTC
TRBV6-2/TRBV6-3	few	TRBD1	TRBJ2-6	CATSGYGQGATGANVLTF	TGTGCCACCTCTGGGTATGGACAGGGGGCTACTGGGGCCAACGTCCTGACTTTC
TRBV24-1	NA	NA	TRBJ2-1	CAASKVRRDEQFF	TGTGCCGCCAGTAAAGTCAGGAGGGATGAGCAGTTCTTC
TRBV6-5	NA	TRBD1	TRBJ2-3	CASSYSRSQGAPTDTQYF	TGTGCCAGCAGTTACTCGAGATCGCAGGGGGCCCCCACAGATACGCAGTATTTT
TRBV7-9	few	NA	TRBJ2-7	CASSSPPGEGGHEQYF	TGTGCCAGCAGCTCGCCGCCAGGAGAGGGGGGCCACGAGCAGTACTTC
TRBV6-2/TRBV6-3	NA	NA	TRBJ2-7	CATLPKWDEQYF	TGTGCCACCCTGCCCAAGTGGGACGAGCAGTACTTC
TRBV10-3	few	NA	TRBJ2-1	CAISESGLDSNEQFF	TGTGCCATCAGTGAGTCAGGCCTAGATAGCAATGAGCAGTTCTTC
TRBV12-3/TRBV12-4	few	NA	TRBJ1-5	CASSFGPGHSNQPQHF	TGTGCCAGCAGTTTTGGTCCGGGACACAGCAATCAGCCCCAGCATTTT
TRBV7-2	many	TRBD1	TRBJ1-5	CASSIRTGGDSNQPQHF	TGTGCCAGCAGCATTAGGACAGGGGGTGATAGCAATCAGCCCCAGCATTTT
TRBV28	few	TRBD1	TRBJ1-5	CASSLGDRVQPQHF	TGTGCCAGCAGTTTAGGGGACAGGGTCCAGCCCCAGCATTTT
TRBV6-6	NA	NA	TRBJ2-1	CASIQQDTFYNEQFF	TGTGCCAGCATCCAACAGGACACCTTCTACAATGAGCAGTTCTTC
TRBV2	few	NA	TRBJ2-6	CASNPRGGPGANVLTF	TGTGCCAGCAACCCGAGGGGTGGGCCTGGGGCCAACGTCCTGACTTTC
TRBV29-1	few	TRBD1	TRBJ2-7	CSALTGFSYEQYF	TGCAGCGCTTTGACAGGGTTCTCCTACGAGCAGTACTTC
TRBV7-9	NA	NA	TRBJ2-2	CASSRWGGTYTGELFF	TGTGCCAGCAGCCGCTGGGGCGGGACCTACACCGGGGAGCTGTTTTTT
TRBV12-3/TRBV12-4	NA	NA	TRBJ2-5	CASSLGGAESDF	TGTGCCAGCAGTTTAGGGGGGGCAGAGAGCGACTTC
TRBV6-6	NA	TRBD1	TRBJ1-2	CASSPDRGLVYGYTF	TGTGCCAGCAGTCCCGACAGGGGGCTGGTCTATGGCTACACCTTC
TRBV6-2/TRBV6-3	NA	NA	TRBJ2-1	CASSPYPQSSYNEQFF	TGTGCCAGCAGTCCCTATCCCCAGAGCTCCTACAATGAGCAGTTCTTC
TRBV7-2	many	TRBD1	TRBJ1-1	CASSLGGTATTEAFF	TGTGCCAGCAGCTTAGGCGGGACAGCGACAACTGAAGCTTTCTTT
TRBV7-9	NA	NA	TRBJ2-5	CASRVGLETQETQYF	TGTGCCAGCAGGGTGGGACTCGAGACCCAAGAGACCCAGTACTTC
TRBV20-1	few	NA	TRBJ2-4	CSAARPPGTKNIQYF	TGCAGTGCTGCGAGACCACCGGGGACCAAAAACATTCAGTACTTC
TRBV7-6	few	TRBD1	TRBJ1-2	CASSSGQGIVGGYTF	TGTGCCAGCAGCTCGGGACAGGGGATTGTGGGTGGCTACACCTTC
TRBV7-2	many	TRBD2	TRBJ2-1	CASSLEGGGGGGFF	TGTGCCAGCAGCTTAGAGGGCGGGGGGGGGGGTGGGTTCTTC
TRBV6-2/TRBV6-3	NA	NA	TRBJ2-3	CASSPSHYTDTQYF	TGTGCCAGCAGCCCATCGCATTACACAGATACGCAGTATTTT
TRBV7-9	NA	TRBD2	TRBJ2-1	CASSRAGTSVPYNEQFF	TGTGCCAGCAGTCGCGCCGGGACTAGTGTCCCCTACAATGAGCAGTTCTTC
TRBV3-1	NA	NA	TRBJ2-1	CASSQLSYQQFF	TGTGCCAGCAGCCAATTATCCTACCAGCAGTTCTTC
TRBV12-3/TRBV12-4	few	TRBD2	TRBJ2-1	CASSPGLAQFF	TGTGCCAGCAGCCCTGGACTAGCGCAGTTCTTC
TRBV7-2	many	TRBD2	TRBJ2-3	CASSLGLAVDTQYF	TGTGCCAGCAGCTTAGGACTAGCGGTGGATACGCAGTATTTT
TRBV11-2	few	TRBD2	TRBJ2-1	CASSLVTGGGNEQFF	TGTGCCAGCAGCCTGGTGACGGGAGGGGGCAATGAGCAGTTCTTC
TRBV6-1	few	NA	TRBJ2-5	CASRHLGGAQETQYF	TGTGCCAGCAGGCATTTGGGGGGTGCACAAGAGACCCAGTACTTC
TRBV4-1	once	TRBD1	TRBJ1-4	CASSQDLGTGDEKLFF	TGTGCCAGCAGCCAAGATCTCGGGACAGGGGACGAAAAACTGTTTTTT
TRBV12-3/TRBV12-4	few	NA	TRBJ2-1	CASSFVSSYNEQFF	TGTGCCAGCAGTTTCGTGAGCTCCTACAATGAGCAGTTCTTC
TRBV7-2	many	TRBD2	TRBJ2-3	CASSARLAGLSDTQYF	TGTGCCAGCAGCGCGCGACTAGCGGGATTATCAGATACGCAGTATTTT
TRBV10-3	many	TRBD2	TRBJ2-5	CAISESSAGGHETQYF	TGTGCCATCAGTGAGTCTTCAGCGGGAGGTCACGAGACCCAGTACTTC
TRBV3-1	few	NA	TRBJ1-1	CASSQGGRDTEAFF	TGTGCCAGCAGCCAAGGGGGGCGGGACACTGAAGCTTTCTTT
TRBV7-8	many	NA	TRBJ2-3	CASSIAALTDTQYF	TGTGCCAGCAGCATAGCTGCCCTCACAGATACGCAGTATTTT
TRBV20-1	NA	NA	TRBJ2-1	CSIMPTETNEQFF	TGCAGTATAATGCCGACAGAAACCAATGAGCAGTTCTTC
TRBV29-1	NA	NA	TRBJ2-1	CSVVGWGSANNEQFF	TGCAGCGTTGTCGGGTGGGGGAGTGCCAACAATGAGCAGTTCTTC
TRBV5-1	few	TRBD1	TRBJ1-6	CASSEDTGTGNSPLHF	TGCGCCAGCAGCGAAGATACCGGGACAGGGAATTCACCCCTCCACTTT
TRBV28	NA	NA	TRBJ2-5	CASSPGERETQYF	TGTGCCAGCAGTCCAGGGGAACGCGAGACCCAGTACTTC
TRBV19	NA	NA	TRBJ1-3	CASTMGQGNTIYF	TGTGCCAGTACCATGGGGCAGGGAAACACCATATATTTT
TRBV4-1	NA	NA	TRBJ2-2	CASSHQGAFPSGELFF	TGCGCCAGCAGCCACCAAGGGGCCTTTCCTTCCGGGGAGCTGTTTTTT
TRBV19	NA	NA	TRBJ1-5	CASSRRGDSNQPQHF	TGTGCCAGTAGTCGACGGGGAGATAGCAATCAGCCCCAGCATTTT
TRBV6-2/TRBV6-3	once	NA	TRBJ1-2	CASAEGFYGYTF	TGTGCCAGCGCGGAGGGGTTCTATGGCTACACCTTC
TRBV7-9	many	NA	TRBJ1-1	CASSPRTNLNTEAFF	TGTGCCAGCAGCCCGCGTACTAACTTGAACACTGAAGCTTTCTTT
TRBV20-1	NA	NA	TRBJ2-1	CSARDLGPNEQFF	TGCAGTGCTAGAGATCTTGGTCCTAATGAGCAGTTCTTC
TRBV14	few	TRBD2	TRBJ2-1	CASSPGLAGVRNEQFF	TGTGCCAGCAGCCCCGGACTAGCGGGAGTTCGGAATGAGCAGTTCTTC
TRBV15	NA	NA	TRBJ2-7	CATSKAGRSIYEQYF	TGTGCCACCAGCAAAGCGGGTCGGTCCATTTACGAGCAGTACTTC